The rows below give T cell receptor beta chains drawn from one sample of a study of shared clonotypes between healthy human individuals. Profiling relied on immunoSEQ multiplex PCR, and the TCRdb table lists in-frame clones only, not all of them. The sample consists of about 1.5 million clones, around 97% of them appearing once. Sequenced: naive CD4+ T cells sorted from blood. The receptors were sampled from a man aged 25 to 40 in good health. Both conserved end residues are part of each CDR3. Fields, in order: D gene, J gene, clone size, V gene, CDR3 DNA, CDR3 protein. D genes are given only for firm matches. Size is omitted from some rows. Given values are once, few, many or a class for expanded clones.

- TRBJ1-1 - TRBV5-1 TGCGCCAGCAGCCACCGACAGCGACTAATCACTGAAGCTTTCTTT CASSHRQRLITEAFF
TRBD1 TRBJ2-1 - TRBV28 TGTGCCAGCAGTCCTCGGGACAGGGTCTATGAGCAGTTCTTC CASSPRDRVYEQFF
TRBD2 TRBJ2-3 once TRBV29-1 TGCAGCGGGAGACCGGGACTAGCGGGAGGCCACACAGATACGCAGTATTTT CSGRPGLAGGHTDTQYF
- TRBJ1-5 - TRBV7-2 TGTGCCAGCAGCCCCTCGCGGAATCAGCCCCAGCATTTT CASSPSRNQPQHF
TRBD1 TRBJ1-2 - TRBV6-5 TGTGCCAGCAGAGGGGGCCGACGGATCCACTATGGCTACACCTTC CASRGGRRIHYGYTF
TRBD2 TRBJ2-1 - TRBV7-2 TGTGCCAGCAGCTTATACCTAGCGGTGTCCTACAATGAGCAGTTCTTC CASSLYLAVSYNEQFF
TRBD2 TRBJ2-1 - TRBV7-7 TGTGCTAGCAGCAAAACTAGCGGGAGGGCCCCCAATGAGCAGTTCTTC CASSKTSGRAPNEQFF
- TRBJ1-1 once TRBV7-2 TGTGCCAGCAGCTTAGTCGGGAACATAAGTGAAGCTTTCTTT CASSLVGNISEAFF
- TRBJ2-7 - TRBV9 TGTGCCAGCAGCGTCGGTAGCGAAGCCTACGAGCAGTACTTC CASSVGSEAYEQYF
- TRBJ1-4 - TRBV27 TGTGCCAGCAGTTTCAGGGGTGCAACTAATGAAAAACTGTTTTTT CASSFRGATNEKLFF
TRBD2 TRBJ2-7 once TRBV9 TGTGCCAGCAGCGTAGATATTAGCGGGAGTGGCGAGCAGTACTTC CASSVDISGSGEQYF
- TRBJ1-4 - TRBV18 TGTGCCAGCTCACCCACAGGGTCGCATGAAAAACTGTTTTTT CASSPTGSHEKLFF
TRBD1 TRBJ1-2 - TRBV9 TGTGCCAGCAGCCAGGGACAGAACTATGGCTACACCTTC CASSQGQNYGYTF
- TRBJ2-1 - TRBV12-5 TGTGCTAGTGGTTTGGTACTATCTCCGTTTAGGGGTTCCAGAAGCTCCTACAATGAGCAGTTCTTC CASGLVLSPFRGSRSSYNEQFF
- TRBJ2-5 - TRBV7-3 TGTGCCAGCAGGGCAAGGGACGGATCGCAAGAGACCCAGTACTTC CASRARDGSQETQYF
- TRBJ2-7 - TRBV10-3 TGTGCCATCAGTGTCATACCACACAGCCACGAGCAGTACTTC CAISVIPHSHEQYF
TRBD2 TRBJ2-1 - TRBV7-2 TGTGCCAGCAGCACGGGGACTAGCGGGATATATGAGCAGTTCTTC CASSTGTSGIYEQFF
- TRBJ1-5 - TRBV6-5 TGTGCCAGCAGTTACTCGAACAGGGTGAGGCAGCCCCAGCATTTT CASSYSNRVRQPQHF
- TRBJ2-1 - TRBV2 TGTGCCAGCAGTGTTGAGCAGATTAGGACCTACAATGAGCAGTTCTTC CASSVEQIRTYNEQFF
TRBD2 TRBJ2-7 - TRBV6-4 TGTGCCAGCAGTTCTGGAGAGCGGGACGATTACGAGCAGTACTTC CASSSGERDDYEQYF
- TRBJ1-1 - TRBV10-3 TGTGCCATCAGTGAGTCGGATGGTGGGTTGAACACTGAAGCTTTCTTT CAISESDGGLNTEAFF
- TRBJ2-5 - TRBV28 TGTGTCGGCCGAGGGGAGACCCAGTACTTC CVGRGETQYF
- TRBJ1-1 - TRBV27 TGTGCCAGCAGTTCTCGGACTCGGACGAACACTGAAGCTTTCTTT CASSSRTRTNTEAFF
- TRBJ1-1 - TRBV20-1 TGCAGTGAAAGGGGTTTGACTGAAGCTTTCTTT CSERGLTEAFF
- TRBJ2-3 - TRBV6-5 TGTGCCAGCAGAACCGGGACAAAAATCACAGATACGCAGTATTTT CASRTGTKITDTQYF
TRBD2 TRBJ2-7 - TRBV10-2 TGCGCCAGCAGTGAGTCGATAGCGGGCCCATCCTACGAGCAGTACTTC CASSESIAGPSYEQYF
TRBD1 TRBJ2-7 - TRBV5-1 TGCGCCAGCAGCTTGACCCCCGGGACAGGGGGAAAGGGTGAGCAGTACTTC CASSLTPGTGGKGEQYF
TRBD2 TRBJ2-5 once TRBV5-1 TGCGCCAGCAGCTTGGGAGCGGGAGTTCGGCAAGAGACCCAGTACTTC CASSLGAGVRQETQYF
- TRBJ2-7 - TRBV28 TGTGCCAGCAGTGGGAGCGGGCAGGGGAGCCACGAGCAGTACTTC CASSGSGQGSHEQYF
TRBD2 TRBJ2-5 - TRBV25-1 TGTGCCAGCAGTACGGGACTAGCGGGAGTTGAGACCCAGTACTTC CASSTGLAGVETQYF
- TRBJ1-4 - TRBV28 TGTGCCACCCAGACGGGGAATGAAAAACTGTTTTTT CATQTGNEKLFF
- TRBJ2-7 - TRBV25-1 TGTGCCAGCAGTGCTGGGGGACTGGGTCTGTACGAGCAGTACTTC CASSAGGLGLYEQYF
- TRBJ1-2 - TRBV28 TGTGCCAGCAGTCCCACAGGGTATACTGGCTACACCTTC CASSPTGYTGYTF
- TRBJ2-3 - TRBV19 TGTGCCAGTAGTAAGGAGGAGCGGTTATACACAGATACGCAGTATTTT CASSKEERLYTDTQYF
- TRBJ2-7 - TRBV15 TGTGCCACCAGCAGAGAGGACGGCGTTAATTGGCCCTACGAGCAGTACTTC CATSREDGVNWPYEQYF
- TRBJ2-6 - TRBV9 TGTGCCAGCAGCGCGGGAGCAAAACTCTCTGGGGCCAACGTCCTGACTTTC CASSAGAKLSGANVLTF
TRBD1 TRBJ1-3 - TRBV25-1 TGTGCCAGCCGACAGGGCACCTCTGGAAACACCATATATTTT CASRQGTSGNTIYF
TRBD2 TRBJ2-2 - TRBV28 TGTGCCAGCAGTTTGGAGCTAGCGGGTACCGGGGAGCTGTTTTTT CASSLELAGTGELFF
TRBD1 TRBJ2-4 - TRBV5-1 TGCGCCAGCAGCGGGACAGGGGGCGCGCCCAAAAACATTCAGTACTTC CASSGTGGAPKNIQYF
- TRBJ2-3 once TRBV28 TGTGCCAGCAGTTTGCAGGGCAGCACAGATACGCAGTATTTT CASSLQGSTDTQYF
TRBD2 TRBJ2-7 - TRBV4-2 TGTGCCAGCAGCCAAGGGGGCGGGAGAGGCTTCTACGAGCAGTACTTC CASSQGGGRGFYEQYF
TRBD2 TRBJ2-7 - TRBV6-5 TGTGCCAGCAGTCAGGGACTAGTAGGCGAGCAGTACTTC CASSQGLVGEQYF
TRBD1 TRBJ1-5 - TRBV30 TGTGCCTGGAGTGCCGTAAGTTCGGACAGGGAGAGGAATCAGCCCCAGCATTTT CAWSAVSSDRERNQPQHF
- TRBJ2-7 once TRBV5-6 TGTGCCAGCAGCTCAATGGACGAGCAGTACTTC CASSSMDEQYF
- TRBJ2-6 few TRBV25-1 TGTGCCAGCAGTGACCCCTCTGGGGCCAACGTCCTGACTTTC CASSDPSGANVLTF
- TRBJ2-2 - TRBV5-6 TGTGCCAGCAGCTCAAACCCAGGGGTTAAGGCCGGGGAGCTGTTTTTT CASSSNPGVKAGELFF
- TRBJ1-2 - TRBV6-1 TGTGCCAGCAGTTCGTCAGGGCGGGACTATGGCTACACCTTC CASSSSGRDYGYTF
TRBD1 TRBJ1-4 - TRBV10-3 TGTGCCATCAGGAAGCAGGGGGGAAATGAAAAACTGTTTTTT CAIRKQGGNEKLFF
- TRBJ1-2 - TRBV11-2 TGTGCCAGCAGCCTGATCAGAGGCACGGGGTATGGCTACACCTTC CASSLIRGTGYGYTF
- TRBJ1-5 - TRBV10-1 TGCGCCAGCAGTGAGGGAACCCAGCCCCAGCATTTT CASSEGTQPQHF
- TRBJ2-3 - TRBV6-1 TGTGCCAGCAGTGAAGCCGCTAGCACAGATACGCAGTATTTT CASSEAASTDTQYF